The clone carrying this TCR beta chain was counted only a few times. The antigen is unknown. This specimen comes from a study of CD8 T cells in ankylosing spondylitis. Study-level results: Reported data indicate significant enrichment of disease-linked clones within matched ankylosing spondylitis synovial fluid. Relatively rare in peripheral blood, disease-linked clones were also CD8+.

Quantitative molecular-barcoded 5'-RACE generated the TCR beta libraries. TCRdb re-called the 5' RACE reads with MiXCR, one entry per CDR3 protein. The top ten hold 7.5% to 9.5% of the sample, which has 250,000 to 300,000 distinct CDR3 sequences, 15% to 25% seen once. This CDR3 region has 14 residues. Unmatched junction bases numbered 7, after V lost 3 bases and J lost 9 bases. Germline V gives CDR1 MDHEN, CDR2 SYDVKM. Sequencing was performed on blood, either unsorted or a sorted T cell fraction (not recorded which). This TCR was sampled from a male donor with ankylosing spondylitis or in good health (not recorded which). The chain links TRBV28 to TRBJ2-1, with 8 bases aligning to TRBD1. CDR3 sequence (DNA): TGTGCCAGCAGTTTTCAGGGGGCGAGTACTGAGCAGTTCTTC. This codes for CASSFQGASTEQFF.